The clone carrying this T cell receptor (beta chain) was counted only a few times. The data derive from a study of blood T cell repertoires in COVID-19. There are 16 residues in the CDR3. V was cut by 8 bases and J by 2 bases, with 22 bases left in between. Germline V gene data show CDR1 as LNHDA and CDR2 as SQIVND (reference sequence). Profiling relied on immunoSEQ multiplex PCR, and the TCRdb table lists in-frame clones only, not all of them. The data hold 250,000 to 300,000 clones, with around four fifths observed a single time. The sequence came from a man between 60 and 75 years old who had recovered from COVID-19. The chain couples TRBV19 to TRBJ2-7, with a possible D match to TRBD2 (5 bases). Sequences were obtained from peripheral blood. CDR3 sequence (DNA): TGTGCCAGTGGGCCGGCCGGGTTGGGAGTGGCCTACGAGCAGTACTTC. Protein sequence: CASGPAGLGVAYEQYF.